Listed here is a single TCR beta chain. As yet, its antigen is unknown. This sample was included in a study of molecular identifiers for immune sequencing clone quantification. Study-level findings and limits: Because of identical TCR molecules sharing a barcode, sizes of highly expanded clones could be underestimated.

The CDR3 loop spans 18 amino acids. Looked up from germline, CDR1 is LGHNA and CDR2 is YSLEER. Trimming took 1 base from V and 6 from J; bases not matched to a gene: 9. TCRdb ran MiXCR on the PCR reads and lists one entry per CDR3 protein. Seen here are over 85,000 distinct CDR3 sequences, 21% observed once, and the top ten hold 1.1%. The chain employs TRBV4-3 and TRBJ2-1, with TRBD2 matching over 13 bases. The origin of this receptor is a human donor in good health. Some libraries in this study had Jurkat cell RNA spiked in. Sequencing was performed on naive CD8+ T cells from blood, with Jurkat cell RNA spiked in. Documented subset: FACS-sorted CD8+CD4-CCR7+CD45RA+ naive T cells. The CDR3 coding sequence is TGCGCCAGCAGCCAAGTACTGGGACTAGCGGGACCGTTCAATGAGCAGTTCTTC. This gives the protein CASSQVLGLAGPFNEQFF.